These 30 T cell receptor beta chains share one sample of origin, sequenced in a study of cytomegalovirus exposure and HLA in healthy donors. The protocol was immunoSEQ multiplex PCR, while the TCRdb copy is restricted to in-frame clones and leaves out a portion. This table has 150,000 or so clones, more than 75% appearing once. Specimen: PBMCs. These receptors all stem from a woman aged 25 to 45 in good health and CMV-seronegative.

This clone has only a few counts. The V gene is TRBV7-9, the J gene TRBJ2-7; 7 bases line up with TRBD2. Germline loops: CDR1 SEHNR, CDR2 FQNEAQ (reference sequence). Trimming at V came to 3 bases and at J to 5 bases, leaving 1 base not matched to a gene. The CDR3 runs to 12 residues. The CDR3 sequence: CASSFSGDEQYF. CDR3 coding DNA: TGTGCCAGCAGCTTCAGCGGGGACGAGCAGTACTTC.

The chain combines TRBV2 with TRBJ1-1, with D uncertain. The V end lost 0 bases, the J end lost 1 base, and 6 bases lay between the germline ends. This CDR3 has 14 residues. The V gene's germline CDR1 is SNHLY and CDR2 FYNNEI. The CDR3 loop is CASSEAEANTEAFF. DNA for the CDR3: TGTGCCAGCAGTGAAGCAGAGGCGAACACTGAAGCTTTCTTT.

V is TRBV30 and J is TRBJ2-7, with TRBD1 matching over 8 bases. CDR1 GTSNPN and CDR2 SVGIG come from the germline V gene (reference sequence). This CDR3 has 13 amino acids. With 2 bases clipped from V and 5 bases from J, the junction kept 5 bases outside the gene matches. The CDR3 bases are TGTGCCTGGAGTTATCAGGGGGCTGACGAGCAGTACTTC. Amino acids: CAWSYQGADEQYF. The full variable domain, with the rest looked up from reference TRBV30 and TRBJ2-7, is SQTIHQWPATLVQPVGSPLSLECTVEGTSNPNLYWYRQAAGRGLQLLFYSVGIGQISSEVPQNLSASRPQDRQFILSSKKLLLSDSGFYLCAWSYQGADEQYFGPGTRLTVT.

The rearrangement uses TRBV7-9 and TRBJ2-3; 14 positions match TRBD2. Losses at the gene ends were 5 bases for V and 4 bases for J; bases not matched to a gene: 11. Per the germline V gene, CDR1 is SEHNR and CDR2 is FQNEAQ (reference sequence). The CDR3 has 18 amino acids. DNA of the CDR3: TGTGCCAGCAGCCCTCGACTAGCGGGGGGGCCATCCCCAGATACGCAGTATTTT. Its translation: CASSPRLAGGPSPDTQYF.

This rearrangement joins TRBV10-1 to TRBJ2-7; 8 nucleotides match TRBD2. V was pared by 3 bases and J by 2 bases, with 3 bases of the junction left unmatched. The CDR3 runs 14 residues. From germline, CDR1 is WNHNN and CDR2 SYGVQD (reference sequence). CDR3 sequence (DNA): TGCGCCAGCAGTGACGGGCGGGGGGCCTACGAGCAGTACTTC. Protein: CASSDGRGAYEQYF.

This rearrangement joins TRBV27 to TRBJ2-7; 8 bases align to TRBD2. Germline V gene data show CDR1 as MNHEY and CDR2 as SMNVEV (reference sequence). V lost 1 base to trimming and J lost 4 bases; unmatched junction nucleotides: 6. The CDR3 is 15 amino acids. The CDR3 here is CASSLLGRGGYEQYF. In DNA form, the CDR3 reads TGTGCCAGCAGTTTATTGGGACGGGGGGGGTACGAGCAGTACTTC.

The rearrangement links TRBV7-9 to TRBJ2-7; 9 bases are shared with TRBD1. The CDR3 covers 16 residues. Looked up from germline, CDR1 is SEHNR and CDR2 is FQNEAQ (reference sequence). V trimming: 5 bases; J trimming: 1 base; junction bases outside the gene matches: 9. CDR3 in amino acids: CASSPSTGTGSYEQYF. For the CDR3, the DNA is TGTGCCAGCAGCCCCTCCACCGGGACAGGGTCCTACGAGCAGTACTTC. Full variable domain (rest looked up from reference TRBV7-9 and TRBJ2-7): DTGVSQNPRHKITKRGQNVTFRCDPISEHNRLYWYRQTLGQGPEFLTYFQNEAQLEKSRLLSDRFSAERPKGSFSTLEIQRTEQGDSAMYLCASSPSTGTGSYEQYFGPGTRLTVT.

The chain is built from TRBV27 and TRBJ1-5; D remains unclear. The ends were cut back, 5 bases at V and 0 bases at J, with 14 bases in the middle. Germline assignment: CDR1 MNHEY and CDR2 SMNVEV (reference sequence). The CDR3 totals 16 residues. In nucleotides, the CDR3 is TGTGCCAGCAGTCCCTTAGGAGTCCATAGCAATCAGCCCCAGCATTTT. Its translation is CASSPLGVHSNQPQHF.

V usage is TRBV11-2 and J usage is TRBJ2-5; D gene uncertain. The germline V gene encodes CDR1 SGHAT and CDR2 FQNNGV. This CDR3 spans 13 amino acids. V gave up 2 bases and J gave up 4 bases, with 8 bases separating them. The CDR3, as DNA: TGTGCCAGCAGCTTACCAACGGGAGAGACCCAGTACTTC. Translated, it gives CASSLPTGETQYF.

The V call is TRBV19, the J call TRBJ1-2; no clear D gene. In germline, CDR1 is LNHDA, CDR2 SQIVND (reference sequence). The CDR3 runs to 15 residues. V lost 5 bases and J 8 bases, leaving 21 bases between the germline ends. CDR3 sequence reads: CASSPRDSSPGGYTF. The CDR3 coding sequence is TGTGCCAGTAGTCCCCGCGACTCTTCCCCGGGGGGCTACACCTTC.

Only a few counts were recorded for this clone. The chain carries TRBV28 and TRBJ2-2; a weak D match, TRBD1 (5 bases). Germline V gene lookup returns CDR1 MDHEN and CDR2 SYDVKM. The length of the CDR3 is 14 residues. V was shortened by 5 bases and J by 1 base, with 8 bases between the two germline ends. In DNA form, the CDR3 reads TGTGCCAGCAGTACGACAGTGAACACCGGGGAGCTGTTTTTT. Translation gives CASSTTVNTGELFF.

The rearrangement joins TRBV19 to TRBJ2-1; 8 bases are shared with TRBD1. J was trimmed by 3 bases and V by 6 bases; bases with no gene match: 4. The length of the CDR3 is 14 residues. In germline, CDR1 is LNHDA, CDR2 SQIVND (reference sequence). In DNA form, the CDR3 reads TGTGCCAGTAGGGGGACAGGAATCTACAATGAGCAGTTCTTC. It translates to CASRGTGIYNEQFF.

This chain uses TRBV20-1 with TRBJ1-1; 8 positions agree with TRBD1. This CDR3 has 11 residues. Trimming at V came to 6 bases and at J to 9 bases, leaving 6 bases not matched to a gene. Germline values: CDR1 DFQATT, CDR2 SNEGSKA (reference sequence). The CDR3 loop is CSATRTGKAFF. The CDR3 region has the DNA TGCAGTGCCACACGGACAGGGAAAGCTTTCTTT.

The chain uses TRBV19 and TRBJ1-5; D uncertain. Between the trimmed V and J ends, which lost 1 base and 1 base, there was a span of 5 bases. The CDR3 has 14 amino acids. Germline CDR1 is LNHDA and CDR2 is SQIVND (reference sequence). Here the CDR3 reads CASSIAGSNQPQHF. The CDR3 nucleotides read TGTGCCAGTAGTATAGCGGGGAGCAATCAGCCCCAGCATTTT.

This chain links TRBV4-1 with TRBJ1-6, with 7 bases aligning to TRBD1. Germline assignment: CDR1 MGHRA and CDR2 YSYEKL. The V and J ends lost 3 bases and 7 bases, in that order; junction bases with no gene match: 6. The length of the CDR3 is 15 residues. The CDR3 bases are TGCGCCAGCAGCCAGAAACAGGGGAAGAATTCACCCCTCCACTTT. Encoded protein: CASSQKQGKNSPLHF.

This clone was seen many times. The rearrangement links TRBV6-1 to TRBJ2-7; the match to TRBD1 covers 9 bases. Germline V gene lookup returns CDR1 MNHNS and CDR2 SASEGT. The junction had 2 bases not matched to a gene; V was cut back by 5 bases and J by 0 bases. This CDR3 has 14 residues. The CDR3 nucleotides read TGTGCCAGCAGTAAGACAGGGGGCTCCTACGAGCAGTACTTC. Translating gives CASSKTGGSYEQYF.

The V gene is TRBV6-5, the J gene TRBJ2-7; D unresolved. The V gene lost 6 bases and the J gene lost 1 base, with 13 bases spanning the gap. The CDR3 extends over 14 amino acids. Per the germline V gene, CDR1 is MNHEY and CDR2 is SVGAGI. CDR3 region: CASSPGPVSYEQYF. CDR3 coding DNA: TGTGCCAGCAGCCCAGGTCCCGTATCCTACGAGCAGTACTTC.

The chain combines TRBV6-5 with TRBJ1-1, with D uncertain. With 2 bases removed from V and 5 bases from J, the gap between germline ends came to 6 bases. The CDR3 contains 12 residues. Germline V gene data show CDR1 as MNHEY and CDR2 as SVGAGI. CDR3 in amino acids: CASSYGGTEAFF. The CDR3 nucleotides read TGTGCCAGCAGTTACGGAGGGACTGAAGCTTTCTTT.

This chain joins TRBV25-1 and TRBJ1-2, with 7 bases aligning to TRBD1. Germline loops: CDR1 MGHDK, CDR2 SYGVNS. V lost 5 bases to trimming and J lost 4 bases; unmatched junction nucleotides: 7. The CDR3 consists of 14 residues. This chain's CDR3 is CASSRTGTVYGYTF. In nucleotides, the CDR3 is TGTGCCAGCAGTCGGACTGGGACAGTCTATGGCTACACCTTC.

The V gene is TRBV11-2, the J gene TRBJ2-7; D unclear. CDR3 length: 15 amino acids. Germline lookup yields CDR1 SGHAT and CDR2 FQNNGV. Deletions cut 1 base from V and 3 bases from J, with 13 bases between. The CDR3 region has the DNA TGTGCCAGCAGCTTAGGGGCAGGTAAAGACTACGAGCAGTACTTC. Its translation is CASSLGAGKDYEQYF.

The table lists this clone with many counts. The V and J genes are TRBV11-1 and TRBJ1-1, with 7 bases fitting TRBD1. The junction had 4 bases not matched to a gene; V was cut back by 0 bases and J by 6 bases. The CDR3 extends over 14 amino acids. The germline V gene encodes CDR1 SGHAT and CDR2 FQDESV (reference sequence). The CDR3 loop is CASSLALGTAEAFF. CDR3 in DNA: TGTGCCAGCAGCTTAGCGCTAGGGACAGCTGAAGCTTTCTTT.

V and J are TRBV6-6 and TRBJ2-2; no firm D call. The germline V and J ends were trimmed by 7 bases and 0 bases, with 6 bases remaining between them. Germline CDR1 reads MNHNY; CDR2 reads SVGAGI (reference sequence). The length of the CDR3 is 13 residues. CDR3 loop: CASKEANTGELFF. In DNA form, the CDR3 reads TGTGCCAGCAAAGAGGCGAACACCGGGGAGCTGTTTTTT.

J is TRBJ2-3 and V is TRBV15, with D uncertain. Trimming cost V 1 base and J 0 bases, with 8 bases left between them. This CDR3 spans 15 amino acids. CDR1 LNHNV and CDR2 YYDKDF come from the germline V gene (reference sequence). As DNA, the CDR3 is TGTGCCACCAGCAGAGGCTTCACTAGCACAGATACGCAGTATTTT. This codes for CATSRGFTSTDTQYF.

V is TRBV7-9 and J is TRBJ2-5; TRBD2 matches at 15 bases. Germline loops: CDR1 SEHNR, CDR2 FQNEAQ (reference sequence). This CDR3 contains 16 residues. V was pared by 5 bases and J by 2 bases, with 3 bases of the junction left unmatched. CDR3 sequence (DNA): TGTGCCAGCAGCCGGACTAGCGGGGGGGAGCAAGAGACCCAGTACTTC. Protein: CASSRTSGGEQETQYF.

The CDR3 reads CASSPGLAVSTDTQYF. In DNA, the CDR3 is TGTGCCAGCAGCCCGGGACTAGCGGTTAGCACAGATACGCAGTATTTT. This rearrangement joins TRBV7-8 to TRBJ2-3; TRBD2 matches 11 bases. The CDR3 runs to 16 residues. In germline, CDR1 is SGHVS, CDR2 FQNEAQ. V lost 5 bases, J lost 0 bases, and 4 bases stayed unmatched.

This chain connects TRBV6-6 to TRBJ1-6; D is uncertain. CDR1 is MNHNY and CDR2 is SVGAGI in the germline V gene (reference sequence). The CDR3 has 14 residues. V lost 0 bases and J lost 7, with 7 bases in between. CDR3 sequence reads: CASSYSPKNSPLHF. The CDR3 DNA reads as TGTGCCAGCAGTTACTCCCCTAAGAATTCACCCCTCCACTTT.

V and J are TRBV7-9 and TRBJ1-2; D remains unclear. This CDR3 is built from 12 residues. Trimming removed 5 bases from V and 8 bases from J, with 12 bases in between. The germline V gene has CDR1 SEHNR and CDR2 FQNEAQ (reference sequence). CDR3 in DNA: TGTGCCAGCAGCCGAATTATGGGCGGCTACACCTTC. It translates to CASSRIMGGYTF.

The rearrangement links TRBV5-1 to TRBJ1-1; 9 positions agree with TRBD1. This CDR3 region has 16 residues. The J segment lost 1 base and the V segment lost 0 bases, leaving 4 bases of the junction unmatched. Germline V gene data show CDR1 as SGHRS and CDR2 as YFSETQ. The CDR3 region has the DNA TGCGCCAGCAGCTTGGGTGGGGACAGGGCGAACACTGAAGCTTTCTTT. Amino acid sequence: CASSLGGDRANTEAFF.

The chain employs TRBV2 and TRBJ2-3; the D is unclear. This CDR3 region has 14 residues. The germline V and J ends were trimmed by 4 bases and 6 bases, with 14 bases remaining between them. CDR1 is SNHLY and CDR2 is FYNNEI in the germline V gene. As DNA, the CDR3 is TGTGCCAGCAGTGCGGATCGCGGCATCGATACGCAGTATTTT. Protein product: CASSADRGIDTQYF.

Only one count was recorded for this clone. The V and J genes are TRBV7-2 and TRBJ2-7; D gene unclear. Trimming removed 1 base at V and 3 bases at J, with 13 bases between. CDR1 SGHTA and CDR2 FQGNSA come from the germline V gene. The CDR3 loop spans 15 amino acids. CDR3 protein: CASSLGVAGYYEQYF. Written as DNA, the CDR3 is TGTGCCAGCAGCTTAGGTGTTGCAGGTTACTACGAGCAGTACTTC. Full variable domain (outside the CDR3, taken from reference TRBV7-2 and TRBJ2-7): GAGVSQSPSNKVTEKGKDVELRCDPISGHTALYWYRQSLGQGLEFLIYFQGNSAPDKSGLPSDRFSAERTGGSVSTLTIQRTQQEDSAVYLCASSLGVAGYYEQYFGPGTRLTVT.